What follows is one TCR beta chain and its context. TCRdb keeps only in-frame clones here, not all; method: immunoSEQ multiplex PCR. The data contain approximately 140,000 clones, about 85% of them seen just once; the ten biggest clones take up around 9%. This CDR3 has 13 residues. V was trimmed by 0 bases and J by 1 base, leaving 4 bases between them. CDR1 and CDR2 (germline): SGHRS, YFSETQ. This sample was taken from a study of control samples from healthy donors and cancer patients. Material: blood. The TCR comes from a woman aged 30 to 39 in good health. The chain has TRBV5-1 and TRBJ1-1; no definite D call. CDR3 loop: CASSLGSNTEAFF. CDR3 DNA sequence: TGCGCCAGCAGCTTGGGGTCGAACACTGAAGCTTTCTTT.